The rows below give T cell receptor beta chains drawn from one sample of a study of blood T cell repertoires in COVID-19. Sequenced by immunoSEQ multiplex PCR; TCRdb stores in-frame clones only, minus some. The sample lists roughly 300,000 clones, around 85% occurring once. Sequencing was performed on peripheral blood. Receptors originate from a human donor in a cohort sampled during active COVID-19. The CDR3 runs from the conserved cysteine through the conserved F or W. Only part of the rows carry a size: once, few, many, or a class if the clone is expanded.

>TRBV20-1|-
CSASNAGGTEAFF
>TRBV3-1/TRBV3-2|-
CASSSYEGANEKLFF
>TRBV6-5|-
CAARQGSTDTQYF
>TRBV19|-
CASSPRTGGTGYTF
>TRBV7-3|once
CASSPQRVPTDTQYF
>TRBV18|-
CASSAQGTYEQYF
>TRBV7-9|-
CASSLPGHKNSPLHF
>TRBV30|-
CAWSVPRQGIGEQYF
>TRBV9|once
CASSRSESGELFF
>TRBV7-3|many
CASSLMGQGATEAFF
>TRBV6-2/TRBV6-3|once
CASSYGTAGSHF
>TRBV7-2|-
CASSSGQGRIRYGYTF
>TRBV5-6|-
CASSLGDRDNEQFF
>TRBV9|-
CASSARDRLIADTQYF
>TRBV5-4|-
CASSPVGQGFNYGYTF
>TRBV5-1|-
CASSPLGDRGSGELFF
>TRBV3-1/TRBV3-2|-
CASSQEWPNEKLFF
>TRBV3-1/TRBV3-2|-
CASSLDTYNEKLFF
>TRBV7-9|-
CASSPSQTQYF
>TRBV27|few
CASRSRDRGSYEQYF
>TRBV29-1|-
CSAAHGQGGVEQYF
>TRBV11-2|-
CASSLRRGGGSTGELFF
>TRBV19|once
CASSIDHPGGTDTQYF
>TRBV5-6|-
CASRPSSYNEQFF
>TRBV6-5|-
CASAPYAGDTYEQYF